This T cell receptor (beta chain) was profiled in a study of control samples from healthy donors and cancer patients. CDR1 and CDR2 (germline): MNHEY, SMNVEV (reference sequence). V shed 5 bases and J 4 bases; nucleotides not matched to a gene: 4. The CDR3 consists of 15 residues. Sequencing used immunoSEQ multiplex PCR; TCRdb keeps in-frame clones, though not all of them. Counted here are 70,000 to 100,000 clones, 91% occurring once; the ten biggest clones make up approximately 15%. The sequence was collected from a man aged 50-60 years in good health. The sequenced material came from blood. This chain links TRBV27 with TRBJ1-6, with 8 bases matching TRBD1. CDR3 nucleotides: TGTGCCAGCAGTACTCAGGGGGCGTATAATTCACCCCTCCACTTT. Translation gives CASSTQGAYNSPLHF.